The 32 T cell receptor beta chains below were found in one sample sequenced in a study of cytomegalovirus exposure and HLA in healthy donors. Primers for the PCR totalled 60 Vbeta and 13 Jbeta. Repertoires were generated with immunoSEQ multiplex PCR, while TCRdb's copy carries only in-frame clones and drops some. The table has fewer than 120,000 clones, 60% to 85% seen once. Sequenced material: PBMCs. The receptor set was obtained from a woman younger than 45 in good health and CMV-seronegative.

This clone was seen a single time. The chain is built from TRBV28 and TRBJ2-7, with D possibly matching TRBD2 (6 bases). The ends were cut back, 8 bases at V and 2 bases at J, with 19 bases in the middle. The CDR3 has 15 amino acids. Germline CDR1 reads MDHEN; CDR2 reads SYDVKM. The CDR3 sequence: CASSPLGSGTYEQYF. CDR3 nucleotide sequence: TGTGCCAGCTCCCCCCTCGGTAGCGGAACCTACGAGCAGTACTTC.

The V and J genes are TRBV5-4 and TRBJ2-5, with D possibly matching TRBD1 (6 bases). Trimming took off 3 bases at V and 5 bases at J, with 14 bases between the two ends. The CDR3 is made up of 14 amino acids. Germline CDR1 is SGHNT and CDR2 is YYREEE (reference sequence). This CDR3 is CASSWGPGEETQYF. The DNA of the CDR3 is TGTGCCAGCAGCTGGGGGCCTGGAGAGGAGACCCAGTACTTC.

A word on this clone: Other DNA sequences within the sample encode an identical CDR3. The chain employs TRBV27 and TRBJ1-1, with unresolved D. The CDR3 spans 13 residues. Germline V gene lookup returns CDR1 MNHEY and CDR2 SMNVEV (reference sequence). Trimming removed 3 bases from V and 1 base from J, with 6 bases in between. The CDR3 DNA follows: TGTGCCAGCAGTTTGTCCAGGAACACTGAAGCTTTCTTT. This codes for CASSLSRNTEAFF.

The chain's CDR3 is CASSDHYRGNEQFF. The CDR3 DNA sequence: TGTGCCAGCAGCGACCATTATCGGGGCAATGAGCAGTTCTTC. The chain couples TRBV7-8 to TRBJ2-1; a possible D gene is TRBD2 (5 bases). Germline assignment: CDR1 SGHVS and CDR2 FQNEAQ. This CDR3 spans 14 amino acids. V lost 5 bases and J lost 6, with 14 bases in between.

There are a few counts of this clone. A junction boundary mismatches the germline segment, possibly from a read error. The chain's CDR3 is CASSVGRTDTQYF. The CDR3 DNA follows: TGTGCTAGCAGTGTGGGCCGGACAGATACGCAGTATTTT. The V call is TRBV7-7, the J call TRBJ2-3; no reliable D call. Germline V gives CDR1 SSHAT, CDR2 FNYEAQ (reference sequence). The CDR3 sequence is 13 residues long.

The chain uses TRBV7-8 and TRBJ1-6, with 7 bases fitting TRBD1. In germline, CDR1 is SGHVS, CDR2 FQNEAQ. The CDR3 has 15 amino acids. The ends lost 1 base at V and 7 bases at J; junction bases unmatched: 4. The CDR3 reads CASSLVHRGNSPLHF. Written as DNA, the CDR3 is TGTGCCAGCAGCTTAGTGCACAGGGGAAATTCACCCCTCCACTTT.

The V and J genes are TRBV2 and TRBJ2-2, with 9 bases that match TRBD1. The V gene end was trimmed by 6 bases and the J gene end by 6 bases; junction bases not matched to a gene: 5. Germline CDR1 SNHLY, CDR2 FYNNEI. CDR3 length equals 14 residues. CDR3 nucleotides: TGTGCCAGCAGAGTACAGGGGGCGGCCGGGGAGCTGTTTTTT. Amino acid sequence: CASRVQGAAGELFF.

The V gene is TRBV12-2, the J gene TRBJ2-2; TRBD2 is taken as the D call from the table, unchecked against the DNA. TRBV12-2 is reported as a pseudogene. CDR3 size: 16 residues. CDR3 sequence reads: CASRSGLAGGPGELFF. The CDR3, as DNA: TGTGCAAGTCGCTCCGGACTAGCGGGAGGGCCCGGGGAGCTGTTTTTT.

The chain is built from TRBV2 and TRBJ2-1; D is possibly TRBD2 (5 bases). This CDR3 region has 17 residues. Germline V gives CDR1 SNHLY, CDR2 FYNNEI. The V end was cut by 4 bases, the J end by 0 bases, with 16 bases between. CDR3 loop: CASSVEDWQSSYNEQFF. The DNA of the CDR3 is TGTGCCAGCAGTGTAGAGGACTGGCAGAGCTCCTACAATGAGCAGTTCTTC.

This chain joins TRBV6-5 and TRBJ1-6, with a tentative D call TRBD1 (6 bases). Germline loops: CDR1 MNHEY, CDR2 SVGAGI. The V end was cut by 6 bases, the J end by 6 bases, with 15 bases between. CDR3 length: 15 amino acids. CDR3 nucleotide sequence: TGTGCCAGCAGGGGGGCTCCACAGGGTAATTCACCCCTCCACTTT. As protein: CASRGAPQGNSPLHF.

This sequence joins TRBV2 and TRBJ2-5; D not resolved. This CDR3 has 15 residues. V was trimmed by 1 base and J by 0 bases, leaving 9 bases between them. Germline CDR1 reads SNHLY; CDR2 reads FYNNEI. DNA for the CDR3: TGTGCCAGCAGTGAAGGGTACCGAGACCAAGAGACCCAGTACTTC. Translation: CASSEGYRDQETQYF.

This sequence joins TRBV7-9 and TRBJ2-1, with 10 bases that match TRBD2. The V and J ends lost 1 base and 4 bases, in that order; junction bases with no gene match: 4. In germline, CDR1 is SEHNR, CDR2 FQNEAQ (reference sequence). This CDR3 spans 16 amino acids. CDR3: CASSLDSGGIYNEQFF. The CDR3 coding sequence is TGTGCCAGCAGCTTAGATAGCGGGGGGATATACAATGAGCAGTTCTTC.

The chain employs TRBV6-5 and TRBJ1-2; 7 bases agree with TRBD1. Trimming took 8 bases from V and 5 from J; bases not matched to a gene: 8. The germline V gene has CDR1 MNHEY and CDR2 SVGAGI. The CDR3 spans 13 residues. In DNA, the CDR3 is TGTGCCAGCCGCCTAGGGGGCGATTATGGCTACACCTTC. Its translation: CASRLGGDYGYTF.

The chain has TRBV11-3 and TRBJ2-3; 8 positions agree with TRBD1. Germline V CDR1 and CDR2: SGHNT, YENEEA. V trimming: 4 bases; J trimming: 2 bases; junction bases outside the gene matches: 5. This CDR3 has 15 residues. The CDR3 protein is CASSSGTGFTDTQYF. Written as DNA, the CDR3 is TGTGCCAGCAGCTCCGGGACAGGTTTCACAGATACGCAGTATTTT. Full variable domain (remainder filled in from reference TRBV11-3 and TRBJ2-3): EAGVVQSPRYKIIEKKQPVAFWCNPISGHNTLYWYLQNLGQGPELLIRYENEEAVDDSQLPKDRFSAERLKGVDSTLKIQPAELGDSAVYLCASSSGTGFTDTQYFGPGTRLTVL.

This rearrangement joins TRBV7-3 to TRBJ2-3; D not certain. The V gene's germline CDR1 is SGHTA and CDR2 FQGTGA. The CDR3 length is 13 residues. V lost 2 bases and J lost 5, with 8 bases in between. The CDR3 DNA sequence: TGTGCCAGCAGCTTATCGGTTAAAGATACGCAGTATTTT. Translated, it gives CASSLSVKDTQYF.

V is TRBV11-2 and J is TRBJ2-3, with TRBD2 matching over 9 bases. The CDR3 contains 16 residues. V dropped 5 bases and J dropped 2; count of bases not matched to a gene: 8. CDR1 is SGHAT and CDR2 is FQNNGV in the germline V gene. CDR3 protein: CASSPRLAEPTDTQYF. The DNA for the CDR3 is TGTGCCAGCAGCCCAAGACTAGCGGAACCCACAGATACGCAGTATTTT.

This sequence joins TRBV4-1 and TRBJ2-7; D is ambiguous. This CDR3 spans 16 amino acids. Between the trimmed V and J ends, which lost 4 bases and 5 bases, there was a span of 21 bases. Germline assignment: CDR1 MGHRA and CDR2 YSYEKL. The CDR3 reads CASSPFGGLIPDEQYF. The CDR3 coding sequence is TGCGCCAGCAGCCCATTCGGTGGTTTGATCCCGGACGAGCAGTACTTC.

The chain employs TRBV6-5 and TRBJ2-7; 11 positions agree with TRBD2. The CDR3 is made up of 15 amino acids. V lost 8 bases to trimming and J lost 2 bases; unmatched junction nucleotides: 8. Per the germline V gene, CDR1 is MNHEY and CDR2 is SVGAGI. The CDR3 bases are TGTGCCAGCCAAACCTATAGCGGGGGGGCCTACGAGCAGTACTTC. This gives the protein CASQTYSGGAYEQYF.

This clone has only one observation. As DNA, the CDR3 is TGCGCCAGCAGCCTGAGTTTTTCTCCAGGGTTATTGACTGAAGCTTTCTTT. This gives the protein CASSLSFSPGLLTEAFF. The chain couples TRBV5-1 to TRBJ1-1, with D perhaps matching TRBD1 (5 bases). From germline, CDR1 is SGHRS and CDR2 YFSETQ. The CDR3 consists of 17 residues. V gave up 4 bases and J gave up 5 bases, with 24 bases separating them.

The CDR3 spells CASSFPGQGQPQHF. CDR3 sequence (DNA): TGTGCCAGCAGCTTCCCCGGACAGGGACAGCCCCAGCATTTT. The V gene is TRBV7-2, the J gene TRBJ1-5; TRBD1 agrees at 8 bases. The germline CDR1 and CDR2 sequences are SGHTA and FQGNSA. There are 14 residues in the CDR3. The J segment lost 7 bases and the V segment lost 3 bases, leaving 5 bases of the junction unmatched.

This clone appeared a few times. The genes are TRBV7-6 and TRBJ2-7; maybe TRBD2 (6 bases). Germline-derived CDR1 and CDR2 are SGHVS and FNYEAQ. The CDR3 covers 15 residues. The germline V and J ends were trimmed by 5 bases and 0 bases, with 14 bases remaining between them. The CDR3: CASSLLGEDSYEQYF. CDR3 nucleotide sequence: TGTGCCAGCAGCCTATTGGGGGAGGACTCCTACGAGCAGTACTTC. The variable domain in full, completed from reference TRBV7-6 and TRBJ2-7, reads GAGVSQSPRYKVTKRGQDVALRCDPISGHVSLYWYRQALGQGPEFLTYFNYEAQQDKSGLPNDRFSAERPEGSISTLTIQRTEQRDSAMYRCASSLLGEDSYEQYFGPGTRLTVT.

The CDR3 sequence is CASSLDVYEQYF. The CDR3 bases are TGTGCCAGCAGCTTAGACGTCTACGAGCAGTACTTC. V and J are TRBV11-2 and TRBJ2-7; the D is unclear. This CDR3 spans 12 amino acids. CDR1 and CDR2 from the germline V gene are SGHAT and FQNNGV. V was trimmed by 0 bases and J by 3 bases, leaving 3 bases between them. The entire variable domain, with the rest obtained from reference TRBV11-2 and TRBJ2-7, is as follows: EAGVAQSPRYKIIEKRQSVAFWCNPISGHATLYWYQQILGQGPKLLIQFQNNGVVDDSQLPKDRFSAERLKGVDSTLKIQPAKLEDSAVYLCASSLDVYEQYFGPGTRLTVT.

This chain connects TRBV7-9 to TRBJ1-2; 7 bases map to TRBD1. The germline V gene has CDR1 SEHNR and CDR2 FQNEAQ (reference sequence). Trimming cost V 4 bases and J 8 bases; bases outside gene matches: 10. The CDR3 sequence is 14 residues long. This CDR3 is CASSWVTGALGYTF. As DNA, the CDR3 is TGTGCCAGCAGCTGGGTCACAGGGGCGCTGGGCTACACCTTC.

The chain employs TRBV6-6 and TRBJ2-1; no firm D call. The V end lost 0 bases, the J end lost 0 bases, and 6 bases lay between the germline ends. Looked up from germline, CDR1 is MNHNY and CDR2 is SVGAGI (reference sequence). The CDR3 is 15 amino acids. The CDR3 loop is CASSYSSSSYNEQFF. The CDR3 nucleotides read TGTGCCAGCAGTTACTCTTCGAGCTCCTACAATGAGCAGTTCTTC.

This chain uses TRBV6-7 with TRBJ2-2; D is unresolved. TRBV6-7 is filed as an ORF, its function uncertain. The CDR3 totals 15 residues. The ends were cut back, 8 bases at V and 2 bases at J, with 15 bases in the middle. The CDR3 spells CASDISNSNTGELFF. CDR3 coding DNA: TGTGCCAGCGATATTAGCAACTCAAACACCGGGGAGCTGTTTTTT.

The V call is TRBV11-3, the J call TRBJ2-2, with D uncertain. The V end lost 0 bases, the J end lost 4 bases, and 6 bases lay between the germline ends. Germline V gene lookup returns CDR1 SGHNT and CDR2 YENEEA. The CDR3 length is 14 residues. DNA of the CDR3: TGTGCCAGCAGCTTAGATTCAGTCACCGGGGAGCTGTTTTTT. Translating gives CASSLDSVTGELFF. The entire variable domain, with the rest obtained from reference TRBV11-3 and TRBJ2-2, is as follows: EAGVVQSPRYKIIEKKQPVAFWCNPISGHNTLYWYLQNLGQGPELLIRYENEEAVDDSQLPKDRFSAERLKGVDSTLKIQPAELGDSAVYLCASSLDSVTGELFFGEGSRLTVL.

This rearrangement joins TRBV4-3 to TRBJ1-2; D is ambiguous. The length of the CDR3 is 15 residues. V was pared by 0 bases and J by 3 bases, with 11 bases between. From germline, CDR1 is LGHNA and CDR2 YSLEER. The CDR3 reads CASSQDHGADYGYTF. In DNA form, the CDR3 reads TGCGCCAGCAGCCAAGATCACGGAGCAGACTATGGCTACACCTTC.

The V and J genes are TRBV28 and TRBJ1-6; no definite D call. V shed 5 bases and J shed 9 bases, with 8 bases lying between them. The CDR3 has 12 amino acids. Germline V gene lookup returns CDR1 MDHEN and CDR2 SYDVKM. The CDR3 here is CASSTEGSPLHF. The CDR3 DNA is TGTGCCAGCAGTACGGAGGGTTCACCCCTCCACTTT.

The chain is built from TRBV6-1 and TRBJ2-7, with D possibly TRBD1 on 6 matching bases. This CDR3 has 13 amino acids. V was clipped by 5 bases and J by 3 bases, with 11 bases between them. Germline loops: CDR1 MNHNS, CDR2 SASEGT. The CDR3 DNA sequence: TGTGCCAGCAGTAGACAGGAGTTCTACGAGCAGTACTTC. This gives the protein CASSRQEFYEQYF.

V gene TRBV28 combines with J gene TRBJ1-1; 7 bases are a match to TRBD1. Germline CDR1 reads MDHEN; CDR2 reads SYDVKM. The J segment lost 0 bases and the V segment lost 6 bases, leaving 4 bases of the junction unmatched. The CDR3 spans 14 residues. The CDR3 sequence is CASRPGQVNTEAFF. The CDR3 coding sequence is TGTGCCAGCAGACCTGGACAGGTGAACACTGAAGCTTTCTTT.

The CDR3 loop is CASTGTSGFEQFF. The CDR3 nucleotides read TGTGCCAGTACAGGGACTAGCGGGTTCGAGCAGTTCTTC. The chain uses TRBV19 and TRBJ2-1, with 12 bases lining up with TRBD2. J lost 10 bases, V lost 7 bases, and 5 bases had no gene match. The CDR3 totals 13 residues. Germline CDR1 LNHDA, CDR2 SQIVND (reference sequence).

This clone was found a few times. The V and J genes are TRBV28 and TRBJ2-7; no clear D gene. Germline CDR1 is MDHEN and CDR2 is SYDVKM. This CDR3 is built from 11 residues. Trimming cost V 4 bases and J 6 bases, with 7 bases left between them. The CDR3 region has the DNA TGTGCCAGCAGTTGGGCAGTCGAGCAGTACTTC. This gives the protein CASSWAVEQYF.